Given below is one TCR beta chain in context. The antigen it recognizes is unknown. No much larger clone is present one base from it, and per-base qualities are unavailable. Via the germline V gene, CDR1 is SQVTM and CDR2 ANQGSEA. The germline V and J ends show losses of 7 bases and 1 base respectively, and no gene match explains 8 bases of the junction. Spanning cysteine to phenylalanine, the CDR3 consists of 15 amino acids. The DNA shown is the 45-base CDR3, in frame from base 1. The immunoSEQ Assay, a bias-controlled multiplex PCR, was used to amplify TCRbeta CDR3 regions from genomic DNA. Concerning the study's data processing: Within the assay, amplification of reference gene primers was used to estimate how many nucleated cells each sample contained. To quantify the absolute abundance of each unique TCRbeta CDR3 rearrangement, sequence reads were collapsed and filtered. For each sample, productive Simpson clonality was calculated by taking the square root of Simpson's diversity index across productive rearrangements. Sourced from immuneACCESS, this table was stored by TCRdb with only in-frame sequences that have V and J called. A share of the clones is absent; for the studies checked, an unresolved V gene accounts for under half, and the remainder has no known explanation. The V and J calls and the clone size are those of that table, but D and trimming were determined from the DNA. The sample table holds over 50,000 clones, of which 70% to 90% were seen once. 6% to 8.5% of the sample rests with the top ten.

These data come from a study of blood T cell repertoires in COVID-19 (dated by TCRdb to between 2020 and 2021). For the study in its entirety: Collaborator samples came from the United States, Italy and Spain and covered acute and convalescent phases of COVID-19. The prospective study material was composed of cDNA or gDNA derived from T cells, B-cell-depleted T cells, or PBMCs. The dataset comprised deeply sampled blood TCRbeta repertoires from subjects exposed to, actively infected with, or recovered from COVID-19. The repertoires were released in a freely available public database intended as a resource for research on the immune response to SARS-CoV-2. The samples were drawn from two sources: the first 160 participants of the ongoing ImmuneRACE study, and 1,000 to 1,500 subjects contributed by 6 global collaborators. HLA class I and class II types, where available, came from metadata supplied by the sample provider rather than from assay-based typing. Nearly every sample came with metadata listing a de-identified subject ID, COVID-19 status, age in years and sex.

On the study overall, not on this receptor specifically: The quantity of clinical and demographic metadata differed by source and by participant and was supplied without curation.

Each collaborating institution followed its own protocols to collect whole blood in K2EDTA tubes. Collaborator samples were shipped for TCRbeta analysis as frozen whole blood, isolated PBMCs, or DNA extracted from either sample type. Material: peripheral blood. Here the chain combines TRBV29-1 and TRBJ2-2, and 8 junctional nucleotides match TRBD1. This receptor was identified in a man in his sixties with acute or convalescent COVID-19. Here the CDR3 is given as CSARAGTGNTGELFF. The DNA sequence is as follows: TGCAGCGCCCGAGCCGGGACAGGGAACACCGGGGAGCTGTTTTTT.